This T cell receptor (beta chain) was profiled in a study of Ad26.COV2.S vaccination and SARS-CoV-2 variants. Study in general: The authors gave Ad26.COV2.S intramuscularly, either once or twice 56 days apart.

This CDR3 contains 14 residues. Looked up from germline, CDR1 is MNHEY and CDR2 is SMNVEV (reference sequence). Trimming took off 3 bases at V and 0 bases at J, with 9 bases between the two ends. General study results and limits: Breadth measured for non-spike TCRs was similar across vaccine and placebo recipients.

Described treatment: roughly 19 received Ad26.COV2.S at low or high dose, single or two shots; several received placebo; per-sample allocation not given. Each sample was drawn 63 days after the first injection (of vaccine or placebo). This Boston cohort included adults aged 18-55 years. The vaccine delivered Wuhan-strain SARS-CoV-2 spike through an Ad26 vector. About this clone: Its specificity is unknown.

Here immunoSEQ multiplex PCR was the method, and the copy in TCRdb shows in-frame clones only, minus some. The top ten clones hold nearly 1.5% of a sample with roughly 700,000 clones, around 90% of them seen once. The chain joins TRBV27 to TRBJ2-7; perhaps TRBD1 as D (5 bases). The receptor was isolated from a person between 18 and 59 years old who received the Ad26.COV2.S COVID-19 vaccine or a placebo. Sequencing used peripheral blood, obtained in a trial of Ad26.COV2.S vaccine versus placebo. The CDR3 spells CASSFNRFSYEQYF. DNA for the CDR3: TGTGCCAGCAGTTTCAACAGGTTCTCCTACGAGCAGTACTTC.